This T cell receptor beta chain was identified during a study of T cell changes during pregnancy in multiple sclerosis. Only in-frame clones appear in the TCRdb table, and some are missing; sequencing was by immunoSEQ multiplex PCR. This table holds about 100,000 clones, 94% found once. Between the trimmed V and J ends, which lost 6 bases and 9 bases, there was a span of 15 bases. CDR3 length equals 13 residues. Germline V gene data show CDR1 as MRHNA and CDR2 as SNTAGT. This material consisted of peripheral blood, taken before pregnancy. This chain links TRBV6-4 with TRBJ2-1; possibly TRBD2 for D (6 bases). The source of this sequence is a female donor with multiple sclerosis, enrolled in a pregnancy study. CDR3 sequence reads: CASSGSRRGEQFF. The CDR3 nucleotides read TGTGCCAGCAGCGGGAGCCGGCGTGGTGAGCAGTTCTTC.